These T cell receptor beta chains were read from a single sample in a study of T cells expressing NK-cell markers. TCRdb re-called the 5' RACE reads; one entry per CDR3 protein, DNA not given. Here the sample table reports approximately 440,000 distinct CDR3 sequences. Sequencing was performed on blood T cells: a sorted CD56 or NKG2C T cell subset, CD4+ or CD8+ T cells, or bulk PBMC T cells (not recorded which). The receptors here all came from a woman between 50 and 59 years old in good health. Both conserved end residues are part of each CDR3.

>TRBJ1-2|15|TRBV19
CASSRTRAPNYGYTF
>TRBJ2-3|17|TRBV10-2
CASSELAGGPGADTQYF
>TRBJ2-5|16|TRBV7-9
CASSLGRQGTQETQYF
>TRBJ2-7|18|TRBV7-9
CASSSKVLLGPIGYEQYF
>TRBJ2-5|15|TRBV20-1
CSASSGRQKIKTQYF
>TRBJ2-1|13|TRBV24-1
CATESGRYNEQFF
>TRBJ2-1|16|TRBV14
CASSQGGGLVQNGQFF
>TRBJ2-3|14|TRBV7-9
CASSHTGVFDTQYF
>TRBJ2-5|15|TRBV3-1
CASSRLGGLQETQYF
>TRBJ2-7|15|TRBV5-5
CASRLSGTISYEQYF
>TRBJ1-2|16|TRBV5-1
CASRTSLGEPNYGYTF
>TRBJ2-3|12|TRBV20-1
CSGRKGPDTQYF
>TRBJ2-1|17|TRBV27
CASSLSPSGRAVGEQFF
>TRBJ2-3|17|TRBV6-5
CASKKFVQGQSTDTQYF
>TRBJ2-2|15|TRBV12-3/TRBV12-4
CASRVQGGGPGELFF
>TRBJ1-2|12|TRBV20-1
CSAPSRVEGYTF
>TRBJ1-5|13|TRBV6-2/TRBV6-3
CASSYGSFQPQHF
>TRBJ1-1|13|TRBV7-6
CASREGTATEAFF
>TRBJ1-1|13|TRBV12-5
CASGSTGGTEAFF
>TRBJ2-7|18|TRBV6-5
CASKTDKARGGTTYEQYF
>TRBJ2-2|11|TRBV5-1
CASSSAGELFF
>TRBJ2-1|15|TRBV24-1
CATSDLREGYNEQFF
>TRBJ2-3|13|TRBV2
CASSLEGEATQYF
>TRBJ1-6|20|TRBV4-1
CASSQDGRRGRLTENSPLHF
>TRBJ2-7|12|TRBV6-2/TRBV6-3
CASKRELYEQYF
>TRBJ1-6|14|TRBV7-2
CASSLLNRESPLHF